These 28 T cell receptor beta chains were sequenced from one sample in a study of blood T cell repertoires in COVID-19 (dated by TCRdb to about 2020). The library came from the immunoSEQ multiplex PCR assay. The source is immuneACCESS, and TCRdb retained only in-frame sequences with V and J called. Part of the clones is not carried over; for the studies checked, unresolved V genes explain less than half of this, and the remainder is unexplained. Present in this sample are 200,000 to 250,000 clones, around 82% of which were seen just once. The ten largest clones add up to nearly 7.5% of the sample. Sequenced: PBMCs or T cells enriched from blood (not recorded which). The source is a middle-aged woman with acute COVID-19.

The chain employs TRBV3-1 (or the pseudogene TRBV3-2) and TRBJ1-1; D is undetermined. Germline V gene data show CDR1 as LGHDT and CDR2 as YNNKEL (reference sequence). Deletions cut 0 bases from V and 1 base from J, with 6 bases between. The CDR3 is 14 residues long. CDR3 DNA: TGTGCCAGCAGCCAAGAGAAGAGGAACACTGAAGCTTTCTTT. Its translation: CASSQEKRNTEAFF.

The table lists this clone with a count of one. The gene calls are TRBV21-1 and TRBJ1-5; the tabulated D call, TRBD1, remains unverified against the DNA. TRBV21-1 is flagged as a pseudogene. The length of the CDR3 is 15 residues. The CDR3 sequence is CASSRGQGVRQPQHF. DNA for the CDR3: TGTGCCAGCAGCCGGGGACAGGGGGTGAGGCAGCCCCAGCATTTT.

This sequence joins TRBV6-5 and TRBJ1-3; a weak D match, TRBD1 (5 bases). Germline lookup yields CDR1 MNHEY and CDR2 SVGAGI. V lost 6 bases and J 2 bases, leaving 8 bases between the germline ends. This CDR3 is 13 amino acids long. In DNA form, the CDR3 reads TGTGCCAGCAGCAAGGACACTGGAAACACCATATATTTT. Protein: CASSKDTGNTIYF.

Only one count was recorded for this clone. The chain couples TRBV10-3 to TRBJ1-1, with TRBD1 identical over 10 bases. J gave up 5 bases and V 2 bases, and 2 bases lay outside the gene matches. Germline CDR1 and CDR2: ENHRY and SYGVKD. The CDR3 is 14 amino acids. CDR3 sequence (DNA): TGTGCCATCAGTGAGGACAGGGGGCGAACTGAAGCTTTCTTT. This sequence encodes CAISEDRGRTEAFF.

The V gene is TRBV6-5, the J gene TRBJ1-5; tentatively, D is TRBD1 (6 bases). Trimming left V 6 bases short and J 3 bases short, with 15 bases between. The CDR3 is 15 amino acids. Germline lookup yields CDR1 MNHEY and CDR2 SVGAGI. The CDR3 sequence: CASRGGRQANQPQHF. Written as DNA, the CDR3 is TGTGCCAGCAGGGGGGGGAGACAGGCCAATCAGCCCCAGCATTTT.

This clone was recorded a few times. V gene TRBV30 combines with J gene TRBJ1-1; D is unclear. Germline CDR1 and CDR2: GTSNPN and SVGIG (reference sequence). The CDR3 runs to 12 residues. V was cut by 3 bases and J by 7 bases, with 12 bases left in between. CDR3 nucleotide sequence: TGTGCCTGGAGCCTAGCCCGGGGTGAAGCTTTCTTT. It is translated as CAWSLARGEAFF.

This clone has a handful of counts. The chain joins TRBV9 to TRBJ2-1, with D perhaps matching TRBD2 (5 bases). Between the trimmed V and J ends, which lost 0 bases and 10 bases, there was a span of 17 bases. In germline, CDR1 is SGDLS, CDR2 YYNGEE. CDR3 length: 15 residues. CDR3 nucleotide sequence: TGTGCCAGCAGCGTAGCACCAGCATATGGGGAGGAGCAGTTCTTC. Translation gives CASSVAPAYGEEQFF.

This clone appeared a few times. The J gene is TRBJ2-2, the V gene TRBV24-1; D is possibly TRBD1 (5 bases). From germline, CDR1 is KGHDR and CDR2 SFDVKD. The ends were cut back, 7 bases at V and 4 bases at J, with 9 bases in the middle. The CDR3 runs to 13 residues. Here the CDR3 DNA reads TGTGCCACCAGATCACAGGTCACCGGGGAGCTGTTTTTT. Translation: CATRSQVTGELFF.

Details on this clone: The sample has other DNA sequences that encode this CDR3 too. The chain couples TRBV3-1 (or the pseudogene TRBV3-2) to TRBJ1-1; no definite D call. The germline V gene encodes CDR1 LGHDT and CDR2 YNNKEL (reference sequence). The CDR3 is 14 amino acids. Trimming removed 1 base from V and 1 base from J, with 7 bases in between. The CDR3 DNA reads TGTGCCAGCAGCCAAGTAGAGGGGAACACTGAAGCTTTCTTT. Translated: CASSQVEGNTEAFF.

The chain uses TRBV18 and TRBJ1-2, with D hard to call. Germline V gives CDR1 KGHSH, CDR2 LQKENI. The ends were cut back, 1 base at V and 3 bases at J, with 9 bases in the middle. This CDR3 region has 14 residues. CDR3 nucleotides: TGTGCCAGCTCACCACGGCCCGGGGACTATGGCTACACCTTC. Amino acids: CASSPRPGDYGYTF.

Here the CDR3 DNA reads TGTGCCAGCAGCCCTATGGGAGGTCAGCCCCAGCATTTT. Protein sequence: CASSPMGGQPQHF. The chain recombines TRBV12-3 or TRBV12-4 with TRBJ1-5; no clear D gene. Deletions cut 6 bases from V and 6 bases from J, with 12 bases between. The CDR3 length is 13 residues.

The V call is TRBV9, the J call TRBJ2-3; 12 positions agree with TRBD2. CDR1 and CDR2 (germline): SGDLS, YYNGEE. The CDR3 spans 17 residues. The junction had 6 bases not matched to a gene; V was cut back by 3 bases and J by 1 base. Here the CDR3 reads CASSEERTSGGTDTQYF. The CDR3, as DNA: TGTGCCAGCAGCGAGGAGAGGACTAGCGGGGGCACAGATACGCAGTATTTT.

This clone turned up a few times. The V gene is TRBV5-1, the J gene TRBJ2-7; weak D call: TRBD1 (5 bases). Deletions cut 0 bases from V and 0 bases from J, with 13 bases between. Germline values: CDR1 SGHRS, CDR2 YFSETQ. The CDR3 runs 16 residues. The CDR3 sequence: CASSLDASGSSYEQYF. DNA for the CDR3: TGCGCCAGCAGCTTGGATGCCTCAGGGTCCTCCTACGAGCAGTACTTC.

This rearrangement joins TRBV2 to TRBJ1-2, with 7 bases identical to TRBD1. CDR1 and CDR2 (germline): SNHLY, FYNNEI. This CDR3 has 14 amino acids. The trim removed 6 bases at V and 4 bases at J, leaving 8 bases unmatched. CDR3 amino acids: CASSRETGRYGYTF. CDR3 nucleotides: TGTGCCAGCAGCAGGGAGACAGGGCGCTATGGCTACACCTTC. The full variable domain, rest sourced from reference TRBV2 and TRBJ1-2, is EPEVTQTPSHQVTQMGQEVILRCVPISNHLYFYWYRQILGQKVEFLVSFYNNEISEKSEIFDDQFSVERPDGSNFTLKIRSTKLEDSAMYFCASSRETGRYGYTFGSGTRLTVV.

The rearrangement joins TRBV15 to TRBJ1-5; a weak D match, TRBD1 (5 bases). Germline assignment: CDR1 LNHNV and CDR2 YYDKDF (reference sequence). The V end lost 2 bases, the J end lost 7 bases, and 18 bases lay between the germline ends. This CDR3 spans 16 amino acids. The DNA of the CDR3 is TGTGCCACCAGCAGACCCTTCGACCGGGGGAGGCAGCCCCAGCATTTT. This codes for CATSRPFDRGRQPQHF.

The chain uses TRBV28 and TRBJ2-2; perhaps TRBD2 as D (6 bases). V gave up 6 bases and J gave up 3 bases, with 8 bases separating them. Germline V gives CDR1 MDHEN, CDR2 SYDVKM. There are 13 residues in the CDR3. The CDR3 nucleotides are TGTGCCAGCAGCAGGGAGGACACCGGGGAGCTGTTTTTT. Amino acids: CASSREDTGELFF.

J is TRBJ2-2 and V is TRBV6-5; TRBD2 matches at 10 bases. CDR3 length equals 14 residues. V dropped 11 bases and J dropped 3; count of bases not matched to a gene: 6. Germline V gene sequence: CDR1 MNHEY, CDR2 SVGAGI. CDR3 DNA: TGTGCCGTGAGAGCGGGAGGGTACACCGGGGAGCTGTTTTTT. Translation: CAVRAGGYTGELFF.

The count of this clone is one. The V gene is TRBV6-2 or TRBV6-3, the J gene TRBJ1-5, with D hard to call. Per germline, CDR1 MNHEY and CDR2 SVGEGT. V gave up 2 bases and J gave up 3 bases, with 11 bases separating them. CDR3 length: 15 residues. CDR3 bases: TGTGCCAGCAGTTACCGTCAGGCTTTCAATCAGCCCCAGCATTTT. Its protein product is CASSYRQAFNQPQHF.

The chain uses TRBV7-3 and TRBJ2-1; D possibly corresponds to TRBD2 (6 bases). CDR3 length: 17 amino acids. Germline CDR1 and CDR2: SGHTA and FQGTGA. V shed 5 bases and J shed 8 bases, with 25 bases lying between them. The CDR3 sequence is CASSPLPRRGARDEQFF. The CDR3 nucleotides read TGTGCCAGCAGCCCCCTTCCCCGTCGCGGGGCTCGGGATGAGCAGTTCTTC. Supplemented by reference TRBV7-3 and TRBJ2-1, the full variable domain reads GAGVSQTPSNKVTEKGKYVELRCDPISGHTALYWYRQSLGQGPEFLIYFQGTGAADDSGLPNDRFFAVRPEGSVSTLKIQRTERGDSAVYLCASSPLPRRGARDEQFFGPGTRLTVL.

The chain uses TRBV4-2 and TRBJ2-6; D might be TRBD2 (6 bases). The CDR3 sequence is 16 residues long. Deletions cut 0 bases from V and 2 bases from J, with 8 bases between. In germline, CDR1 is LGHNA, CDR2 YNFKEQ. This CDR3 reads CASSQEGGAGANVLTF. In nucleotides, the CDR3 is TGTGCCAGCAGCCAAGAGGGGGGTGCTGGGGCCAACGTCCTGACTTTC.

The CDR3 sequence is CASSISSHGGEKLFF. The CDR3 DNA sequence: TGTGCCAGTAGTATCTCCTCACACGGCGGGGAAAAACTGTTTTTT. This chain uses TRBV19 with TRBJ1-4; D remains unclear. CDR1 and CDR2 from the germline V gene are LNHDA and SQIVND (reference sequence). The CDR3 has 15 residues. V was shortened by 3 bases and J by 8 bases, with 16 bases between the two germline ends.

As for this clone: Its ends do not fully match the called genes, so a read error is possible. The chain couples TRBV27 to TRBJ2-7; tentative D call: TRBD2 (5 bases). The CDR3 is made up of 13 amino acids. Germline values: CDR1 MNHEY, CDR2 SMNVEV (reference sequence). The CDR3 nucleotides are TGTGCCACCTCAGACGGGATCTCCCACGAGCAGTACTTC. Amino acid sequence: CATSDGISHEQYF.

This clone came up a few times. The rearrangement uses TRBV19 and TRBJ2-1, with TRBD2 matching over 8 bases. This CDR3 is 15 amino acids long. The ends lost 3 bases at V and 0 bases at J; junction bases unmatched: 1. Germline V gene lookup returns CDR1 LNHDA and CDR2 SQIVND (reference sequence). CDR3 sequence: CASSMAGGSYNEQFF. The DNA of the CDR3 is TGTGCCAGTAGTATGGCGGGGGGCTCCTACAATGAGCAGTTCTTC. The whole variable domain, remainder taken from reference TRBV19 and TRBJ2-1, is DGGITQSPKYLFRKEGQNVTLSCEQNLNHDAMYWYRQDPGQGLRLIYYSQIVNDFQKGDIAEGYSVSREKKESFPLTVTSAQKNPTAFYLCASSMAGGSYNEQFFGPGTRLTVL.

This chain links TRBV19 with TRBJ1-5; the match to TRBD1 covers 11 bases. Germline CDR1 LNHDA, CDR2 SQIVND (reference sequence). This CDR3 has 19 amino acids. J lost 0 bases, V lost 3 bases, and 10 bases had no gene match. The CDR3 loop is CASSILAGTGGYSNQPQHF. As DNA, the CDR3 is TGTGCCAGTAGTATCTTGGCCGGGACAGGGGGATATAGCAATCAGCCCCAGCATTTT.

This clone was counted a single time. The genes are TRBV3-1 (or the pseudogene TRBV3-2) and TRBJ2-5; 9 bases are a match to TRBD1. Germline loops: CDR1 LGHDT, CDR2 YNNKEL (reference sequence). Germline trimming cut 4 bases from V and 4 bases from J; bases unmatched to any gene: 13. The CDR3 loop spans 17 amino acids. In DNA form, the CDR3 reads TGTGCCAGCAGCCCAGAATGGACAGGGGAGAAGGTAGAGACCCAGTACTTC. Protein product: CASSPEWTGEKVETQYF.

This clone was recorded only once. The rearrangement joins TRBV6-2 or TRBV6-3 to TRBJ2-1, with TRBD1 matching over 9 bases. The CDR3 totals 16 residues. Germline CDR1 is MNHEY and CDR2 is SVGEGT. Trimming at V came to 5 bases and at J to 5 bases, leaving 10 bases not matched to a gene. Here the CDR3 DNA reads TGTGCCAGCAGTGTGCGAGGGGACAGGGAGGACAATGAGCAGTTCTTC. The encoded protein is CASSVRGDREDNEQFF.

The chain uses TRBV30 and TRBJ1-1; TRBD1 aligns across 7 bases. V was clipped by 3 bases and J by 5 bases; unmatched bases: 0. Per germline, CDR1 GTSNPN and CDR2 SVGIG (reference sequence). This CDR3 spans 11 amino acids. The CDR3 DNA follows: TGTGCCTGGAGGGACAGGACTGAAGCTTTCTTT. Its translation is CAWRDRTEAFF.

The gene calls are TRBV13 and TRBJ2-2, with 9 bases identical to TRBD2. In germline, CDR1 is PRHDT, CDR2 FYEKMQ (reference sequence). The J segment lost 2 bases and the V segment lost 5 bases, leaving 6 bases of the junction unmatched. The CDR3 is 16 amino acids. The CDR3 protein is CASSNPGTSNTGELFF. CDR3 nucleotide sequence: TGTGCCAGCAGCAACCCCGGGACTAGCAACACCGGGGAGCTGTTTTTT.